The source of this T cell receptor (beta chain) is a study of blood T cell repertoires in COVID-19. Study-level information: Sources were T cells, B-cell-depleted T cells, or PBMCs; the material itself was cDNA or gDNA.

CDR3 length: 12 amino acids. V was pared by 5 bases and J by 5 bases, with 11 bases between. Per germline, CDR1 SGHKS and CDR2 YYEKEE (reference sequence). Authors' processing steps: Researchers report that nucleated cell counts were estimated from reference gene primer amplification. The protocol was immunoSEQ multiplex PCR, while the TCRdb copy is restricted to in-frame clones and leaves out a portion. For V, J and clone size, that table is used; D and trimming come from the DNA. Among approximately 80,000 clones listed, 90% were seen once. This TCR was recovered from a woman between 45 and 65 years old in a cohort sampled during active COVID-19. The sample taken for sequencing was peripheral blood. The chain recombines TRBV5-5 with TRBJ2-7, with a tentative D call TRBD1 (5 bases). The CDR3 coding sequence is TGTGCCAGCAGACTACAGGCGGACGAGCAGTACTTC. The encoded protein is CASRLQADEQYF. The variable domain in full, completed from reference TRBV5-5 and TRBJ2-7, reads DAGVTQSPTHLIKTRGQQVTLRCSPISGHKSVSWYQQVLGQGPQFIFQYYEKEERGRGNFPDRFSARQFPNYSSELNVNALLLGDSALYLCASRLQADEQYFGPGTRLTVT.